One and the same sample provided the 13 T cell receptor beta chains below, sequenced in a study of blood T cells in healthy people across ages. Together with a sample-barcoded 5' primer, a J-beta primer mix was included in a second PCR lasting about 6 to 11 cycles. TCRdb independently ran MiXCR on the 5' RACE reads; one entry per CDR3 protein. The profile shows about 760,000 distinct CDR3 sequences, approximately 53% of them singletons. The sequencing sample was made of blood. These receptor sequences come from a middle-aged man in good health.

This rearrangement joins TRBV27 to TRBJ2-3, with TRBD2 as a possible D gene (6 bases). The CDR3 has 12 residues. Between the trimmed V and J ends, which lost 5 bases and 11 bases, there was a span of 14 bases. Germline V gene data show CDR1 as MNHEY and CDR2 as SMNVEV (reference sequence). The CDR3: CASSPTRREQYF. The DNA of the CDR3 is TGTGCCAGCAGTCCGACTAGGCGTGAGCAGTATTTT.

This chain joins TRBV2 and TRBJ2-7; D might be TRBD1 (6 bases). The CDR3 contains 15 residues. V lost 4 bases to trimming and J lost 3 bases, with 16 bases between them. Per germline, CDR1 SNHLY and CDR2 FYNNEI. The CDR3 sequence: CASSAGQPTLYEQYF. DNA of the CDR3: TGTGCCAGCAGTGCGGGACAACCTACTCTCTACGAGCAGTACTTC.

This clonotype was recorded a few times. As DNA, the CDR3 is TGCGCCAGCAGCTCTGGCCCGCAGAATTACGAGCAGTACTTC. Residues: CASSSGPQNYEQYF. V is TRBV5-1 and J is TRBJ2-7, with D unclear. V lost 3 bases, J lost 4 bases, and 14 bases lay in between. CDR1 is SGHRS, CDR2 YFSETQ, per germline. CDR3 length: 14 amino acids. The full variable domain, in which reference TRBV5-1 and TRBJ2-7 provide the parts outside the CDR3, is KAGVTQTPRYLIKTRGQQVTLSCSPISGHRSVSWYQQTPGQGLQFLFEYFSETQRNKGNFPGRFSGRQFSNSRSEMNVSTLELGDSALYLCASSSGPQNYEQYFGPGTRLTVT.

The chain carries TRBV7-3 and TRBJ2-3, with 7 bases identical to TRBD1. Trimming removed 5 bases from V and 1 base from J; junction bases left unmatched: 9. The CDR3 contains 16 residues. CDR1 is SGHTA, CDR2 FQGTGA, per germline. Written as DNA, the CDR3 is TGTGCCAGCAGCCTGACAGGGCCCGGGGGCACAGATACGCAGTATTTT. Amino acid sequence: CASSLTGPGGTDTQYF. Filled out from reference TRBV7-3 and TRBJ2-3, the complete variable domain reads GAGVSQTPSNKVTEKGKYVELRCDPISGHTALYWYRQSLGQGPEFLIYFQGTGAADDSGLPNDRFFAVRPEGSVSTLKIQRTERGDSAVYLCASSLTGPGGTDTQYFGPGTRLTVL.

The chain's CDR3 is CSARILTDTQYF. CDR3 nucleotides: TGCAGTGCCAGAATCTTAACAGATACGCAGTATTTT. The V and J genes are TRBV20-1 and TRBJ2-3; D uncertain. The CDR3 covers 12 residues. Germline V gene sequence: CDR1 DFQATT, CDR2 SNEGSKA (reference sequence). V was trimmed by 6 bases and J by 3 bases, leaving 10 bases between them.

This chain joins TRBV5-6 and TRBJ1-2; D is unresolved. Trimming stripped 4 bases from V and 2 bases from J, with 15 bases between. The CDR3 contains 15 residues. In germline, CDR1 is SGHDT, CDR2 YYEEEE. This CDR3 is CASSRLRVFNYGYTF. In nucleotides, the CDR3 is TGTGCCAGCAGCCGCCTGAGAGTCTTCAACTATGGCTACACCTTC.

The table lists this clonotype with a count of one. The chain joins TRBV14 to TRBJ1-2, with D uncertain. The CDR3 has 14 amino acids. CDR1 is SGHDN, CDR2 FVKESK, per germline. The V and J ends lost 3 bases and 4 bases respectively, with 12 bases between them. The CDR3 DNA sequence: TGTGCCAGCAGCCAGTTCCGGGAACCCTATGGCTACACCTTC. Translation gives CASSQFREPYGYTF. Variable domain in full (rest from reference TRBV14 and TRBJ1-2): EAGVTQFPSHSVIEKGQTVTLRCDPISGHDNLYWYRRVMGKEIKFLLHFVKESKQDESGMPNNRFLAERTGGTYSTLKVQPAELEDSGVYFCASSQFREPYGYTFGSGTRLTVV.

The CDR3 nucleotides read TGTGCCAGCAGCGCCGGGGTCCATGAGCAGTTCTTC. Encoded protein: CASSAGVHEQFF. The chain joins TRBV6-5 to TRBJ2-1, with D tentatively TRBD2 (5 bases). CDR3 length equals 12 residues. V was pared by 6 bases and J by 8 bases, with 11 bases between. Per the germline V gene, CDR1 is MNHEY and CDR2 is SVGAGI.

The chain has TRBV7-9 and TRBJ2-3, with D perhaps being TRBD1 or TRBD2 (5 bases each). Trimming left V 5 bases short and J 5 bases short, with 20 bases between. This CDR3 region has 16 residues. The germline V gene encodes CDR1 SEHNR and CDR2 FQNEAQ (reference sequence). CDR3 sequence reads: CASSAIGARPEDTQYF. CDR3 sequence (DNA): TGTGCCAGCAGCGCAATCGGGGCTAGACCCGAAGATACGCAGTATTTT.

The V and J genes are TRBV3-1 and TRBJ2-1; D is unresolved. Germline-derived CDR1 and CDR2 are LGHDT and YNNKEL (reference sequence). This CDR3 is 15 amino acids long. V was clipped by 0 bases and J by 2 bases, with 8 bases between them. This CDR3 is CASSQDMAAYNEQFF. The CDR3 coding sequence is TGTGCCAGCAGCCAAGATATGGCTGCCTACAATGAGCAGTTCTTC.

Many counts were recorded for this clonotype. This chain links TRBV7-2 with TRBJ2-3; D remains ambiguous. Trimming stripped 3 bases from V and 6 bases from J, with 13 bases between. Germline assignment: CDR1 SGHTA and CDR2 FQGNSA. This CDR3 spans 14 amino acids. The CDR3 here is CASSLGSQFDTQYF. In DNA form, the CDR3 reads TGTGCCAGCAGCTTGGGCAGCCAATTCGATACGCAGTATTTT.

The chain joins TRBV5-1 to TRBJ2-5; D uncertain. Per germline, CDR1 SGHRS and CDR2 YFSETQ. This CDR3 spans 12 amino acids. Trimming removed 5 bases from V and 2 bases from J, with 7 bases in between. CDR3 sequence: CASRFSQETQYF. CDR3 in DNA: TGCGCCAGCAGGTTTTCGCAAGAGACCCAGTACTTC.

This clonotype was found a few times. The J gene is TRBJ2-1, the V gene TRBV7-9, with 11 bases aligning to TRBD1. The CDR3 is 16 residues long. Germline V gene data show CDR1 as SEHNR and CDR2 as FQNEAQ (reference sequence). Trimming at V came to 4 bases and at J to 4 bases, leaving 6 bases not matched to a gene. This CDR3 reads CASSSWTGGAYNEQFF. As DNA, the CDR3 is TGTGCCAGCAGCTCTTGGACAGGGGGCGCTTACAATGAGCAGTTCTTC.